This TCR beta chain appears in the sequencing data of a study of OX40 agonist ivuxolimab in advanced cancers. The CDR3 is 14 residues long. V was pared by 5 bases and J by 3 bases, with 7 bases of the junction left unmatched. Germline assignment: CDR1 MNHEY and CDR2 SMNVEV (reference sequence). Clones were read by immunoSEQ multiplex PCR, and TCRdb kept only the in-frame ones, dropping some. The table shows roughly 80,000 clones, with 80% to 95% occurring only once. Specimen: CD4+ or CD8+ T cells sorted from blood, collected in a trial of the OX40 agonist ivuxolimab. The V and J genes are TRBV27 and TRBJ2-7, with 7 bases aligning to TRBD1. The TCR was taken from an adult with an advanced solid tumor such as melanoma, head and neck, liver or kidney cancer. CDR3 coding DNA: TGTGCCAGCAGTCCCTGGGACAGAAACTACGAGCAGTACTTC. This sequence encodes CASSPWDRNYEQYF.